This TCR beta chain was recovered during a study of monozygotic twins with cystic fibrosis. General study results and limits: Unrelated CF individuals shared fewer identical clonotypes than monozygotic CF twins. Age, concordance and disease severity did not associate with shared CDR3 numbers. Clonality was generally low (median around 0.009), higher in the most severe patients.

The protocol was immunoSEQ multiplex PCR, while the TCRdb copy is restricted to in-frame clones and leaves out a portion. The sample consists of some 20,000 clones, approximately 90% of them appearing once. The CDR3 is 15 amino acids. The V end was cut by 5 bases, the J end by 1 base, with 9 bases between. Germline V gene sequence: CDR1 LNHDA, CDR2 SQIVND (reference sequence). Worth noting for this clone: Its antigen is not identified.

The V call is TRBV19, the J call TRBJ1-6, with D unresolved. What was sequenced was blood. The sequence was collected from a woman aged 25 to 39 with cystic fibrosis. CDR3 DNA sequence: TGTGCCAGTAGTTACGTCGAGTCCTATAATTCACCCCTCCACTTT. Translating gives CASSYVESYNSPLHF. The whole variable domain, remainder taken from reference TRBV19 and TRBJ1-6, is DGGITQSPKYLFRKEGQNVTLSCEQNLNHDAMYWYRQDPGQGLRLIYYSQIVNDFQKGDIAEGYSVSREKKESFPLTVTSAQKNPTAFYLCASSYVESYNSPLHFGNGTRLTVT.